This T cell receptor (beta chain) derives from a study of cytomegalovirus exposure and HLA in healthy donors. A multiplex PCR was run with 60 Vbeta primers and 13 Jbeta primers. Some clones are missing from TCRdb's copy, which holds only in-frame ones; the method was immunoSEQ multiplex PCR. With 95,000 to 150,000 clones in the sample, the ten largest clones hold around 2.7%. Germline V gene data show CDR1 as SGHRS and CDR2 as YFSETQ. The ends were cut back, 1 base at V and 1 base at J, with 14 bases in the middle. This CDR3 has 16 amino acids. The J gene is TRBJ1-1, the V gene TRBV5-1; a weak D match, TRBD1 (5 bases). Sequencing input: PBMCs. The TCR comes from a young man in good health and CMV-seronegative. The CDR3 spells CASSLLTGRGNTEAFF. The CDR3, as DNA: TGCGCCAGCAGCTTGTTGACGGGGAGGGGGAACACTGAAGCTTTCTTT. Supplemented by reference TRBV5-1 and TRBJ1-1, the full variable domain reads KAGVTQTPRYLIKTRGQQVTLSCSPISGHRSVSWYQQTPGQGLQFLFEYFSETQRNKGNFPGRFSGRQFSNSRSEMNVSTLELGDSALYLCASSLLTGRGNTEAFFGQGTRLTVV.